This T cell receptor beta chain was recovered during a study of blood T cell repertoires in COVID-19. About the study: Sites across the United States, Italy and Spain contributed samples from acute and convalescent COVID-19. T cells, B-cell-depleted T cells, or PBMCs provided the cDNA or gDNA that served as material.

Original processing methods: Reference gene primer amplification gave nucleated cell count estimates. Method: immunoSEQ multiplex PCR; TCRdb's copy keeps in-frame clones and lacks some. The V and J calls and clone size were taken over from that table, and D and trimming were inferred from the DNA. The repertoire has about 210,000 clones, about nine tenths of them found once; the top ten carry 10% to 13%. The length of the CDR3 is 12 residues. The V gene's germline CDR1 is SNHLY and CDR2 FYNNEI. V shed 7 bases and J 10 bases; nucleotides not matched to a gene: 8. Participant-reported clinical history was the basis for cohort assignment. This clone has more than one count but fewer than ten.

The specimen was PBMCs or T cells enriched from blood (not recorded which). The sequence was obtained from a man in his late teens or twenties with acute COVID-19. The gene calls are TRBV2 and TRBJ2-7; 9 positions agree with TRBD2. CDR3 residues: CASKEAGGIQYF. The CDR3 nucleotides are TGTGCCAGCAAGGAGGCGGGAGGGATTCAGTACTTC.